These T cell receptor beta chains were read from a single sample in a study of blood T cell repertoires in COVID-19. Repertoires were generated with immunoSEQ multiplex PCR, while TCRdb's copy carries only in-frame clones and drops some. The sample lists about 440,000 clones, 75% to 90% occurring once. The sequencing input was peripheral blood. The receptors stem from a woman aged 25 to 39 with acute or convalescent COVID-19. Each CDR3 is given with its conserved first and last residue. The order of the fields is clone size, J gene, V gene, D gene, CDR3 DNA, CDR3 protein. D genes are given only for firm matches. Size is omitted from some rows. Given values are once, few, many or a class for expanded clones.

clone size: NA
J gene: TRBJ2-2
V gene: TRBV24-1
D gene: NA
CDR3 DNA: TGTGCCACCAGTGCTACGACAGGGAACACCGGGGAGCTGTTTTTT
CDR3 protein: CATSATTGNTGELFF

clone size: NA
J gene: TRBJ2-7
V gene: TRBV4-1
D gene: NA
CDR3 DNA: TGCGCCAGCAGCCGAATAGGACTGACTCCTTCCTACGAGCAGTACTTC
CDR3 protein: CASSRIGLTPSYEQYF

clone size: NA
J gene: TRBJ1-2
V gene: TRBV5-3
D gene: NA
CDR3 DNA: TGTGCCAGAAGCCACGAGATTGTCAGGAGGGGAGACTATGGCTACACCTTC
CDR3 protein: CARSHEIVRRGDYGYTF

clone size: NA
J gene: TRBJ2-1
V gene: TRBV24-1
D gene: NA
CDR3 DNA: TGTGCCACCAGTGACCCGGGAAGGACCCAACACAAGCAGTTCTTC
CDR3 protein: CATSDPGRTQHKQFF

clone size: once
J gene: TRBJ2-5
V gene: TRBV11-1
D gene: TRBD1
CDR3 DNA: TGTGCCAGCAGCTCCCGGGACAGGCGGCGAGAGACCCAGTACTTC
CDR3 protein: CASSSRDRRRETQYF

clone size: NA
J gene: TRBJ2-1
V gene: TRBV24-1
D gene: TRBD2
CDR3 DNA: TGTGCCACCAGTGATCCTAGCGGGGGGGCCCGCAATGAGCAGTTCTTC
CDR3 protein: CATSDPSGGARNEQFF

clone size: NA
J gene: TRBJ1-4
V gene: TRBV12-5
D gene: TRBD1
CDR3 DNA: TGTGCTAGTGGTTTGTCTACCGGGACAGGGAATGAAAAACTGTTTTTT
CDR3 protein: CASGLSTGTGNEKLFF

clone size: NA
J gene: TRBJ1-1
V gene: TRBV19
D gene: TRBD1
CDR3 DNA: TGTGCCAGTAGTATAGATCGGGACAGGATGAACACTGAAGCTTTCTTT
CDR3 protein: CASSIDRDRMNTEAFF

clone size: NA
J gene: TRBJ1-2
V gene: TRBV7-8
D gene: TRBD1
CDR3 DNA: TGTGCCAGCAGCCCTGGACAGGGAGGCTACACCTTC
CDR3 protein: CASSPGQGGYTF

clone size: NA
J gene: TRBJ1-3
V gene: TRBV27
D gene: TRBD1
CDR3 DNA: TGTGCCAGCAGTGCGGACAGGGTGGCAAACACCATATATTTT
CDR3 protein: CASSADRVANTIYF

clone size: NA
J gene: TRBJ1-1
V gene: TRBV6-5
D gene: NA
CDR3 DNA: TGTGCCAGCAACGAAGGGGCAACACAAGCTTTCTTT
CDR3 protein: CASNEGATQAFF

clone size: NA
J gene: TRBJ2-7
V gene: TRBV7-9
D gene: TRBD1
CDR3 DNA: TGTGCCAGCAGCCAAAGTGGGACAGCACACTACGAGCAGTACTTC
CDR3 protein: CASSQSGTAHYEQYF

clone size: NA
J gene: TRBJ1-6
V gene: TRBV28
D gene: NA
CDR3 DNA: TGTGCCAGCAGTATCAGTAATTCACCCCTCCACTTT
CDR3 protein: CASSISNSPLHF

clone size: few
J gene: TRBJ1-1
V gene: TRBV30
D gene: NA
CDR3 DNA: TGTGCCTGGGGGAGGGGGGAAGCTTTCTTT
CDR3 protein: CAWGRGEAFF

clone size: NA
J gene: TRBJ2-7
V gene: TRBV11-2
D gene: NA
CDR3 DNA: TGTGCCAGCAGTTATAATAACGAGCAGTACTTC
CDR3 protein: CASSYNNEQYF

clone size: NA
J gene: TRBJ1-3
V gene: TRBV5-5
D gene: NA
CDR3 DNA: TGTGCCAGCAGCTTGGAAGGGGGTCATGCTGGAAACACCATATATTTT
CDR3 protein: CASSLEGGHAGNTIYF

clone size: NA
J gene: TRBJ1-2
V gene: TRBV28
D gene: TRBD1
CDR3 DNA: TGTGCCAGCACAGACAGGGTCGATGGCTACACCTTC
CDR3 protein: CASTDRVDGYTF

clone size: NA
J gene: TRBJ2-2
V gene: TRBV5-1
D gene: TRBD1
CDR3 DNA: TGCGCCAGCAGCTTTGGGACAGCGAACACCGGGGAGCTGTTTTTT
CDR3 protein: CASSFGTANTGELFF

clone size: NA
J gene: TRBJ2-3
V gene: TRBV30
D gene: NA
CDR3 DNA: TGTGCCTGGGCATTACAGGGTTTAAGTATGGATACGCAGTATTTT
CDR3 protein: CAWALQGLSMDTQYF

clone size: NA
J gene: TRBJ2-1
V gene: TRBV11-2
D gene: TRBD2
CDR3 DNA: TGTGCCAGCAGCTTAGATACGACTAGCGGGGGGGCCAATGAGCAGTTCTTC
CDR3 protein: CASSLDTTSGGANEQFF

clone size: once
J gene: TRBJ2-2
V gene: TRBV5-1
D gene: NA
CDR3 DNA: TGCGCCAGCAGCGGAGGCGGGACGCAAACCGGGGAGCTGTTTTTT
CDR3 protein: CASSGGGTQTGELFF

clone size: few
J gene: TRBJ2-1
V gene: TRBV5-1
D gene: NA
CDR3 DNA: TGCGCCAGCAGCTTGGGCCCAGTGAATGAGCAGTTCTTC
CDR3 protein: CASSLGPVNEQFF

clone size: NA
J gene: TRBJ1-1
V gene: TRBV29-1
D gene: TRBD1
CDR3 DNA: TGCAGCGCTCGCCAGGGGGCGGACACTGAAGCTTTCTTT
CDR3 protein: CSARQGADTEAFF

clone size: NA
J gene: TRBJ2-7
V gene: TRBV5-6
D gene: NA
CDR3 DNA: TGTGCCAGCAGCTCGGACTTTCCAACATACGAGCAGTACTTC
CDR3 protein: CASSSDFPTYEQYF

clone size: NA
J gene: TRBJ2-7
V gene: TRBV21-1
D gene: NA
CDR3 DNA: TGTGCCAGCAGCCCCCGACAGGCTTTCTACGAGCAGTACTTC
CDR3 protein: CASSPRQAFYEQYF

clone size: once
J gene: TRBJ2-1
V gene: TRBV13
D gene: NA
CDR3 DNA: TGTGCCAGCAGCTTTATCGGCGGGAATGAGCAGTTCTTC
CDR3 protein: CASSFIGGNEQFF

clone size: NA
J gene: TRBJ2-7
V gene: TRBV28
D gene: NA
CDR3 DNA: TGTGCCAGCAGCACTGGAGGCGAGCAGTACTTC
CDR3 protein: CASSTGGEQYF

clone size: few
J gene: TRBJ1-4
V gene: TRBV6-2/TRBV6-3
D gene: NA
CDR3 DNA: TGTGCCAGCAGTTGGGCTGGTGAAAAACTGTTTTTT
CDR3 protein: CASSWAGEKLFF

clone size: NA
J gene: TRBJ2-3
V gene: TRBV6-5
D gene: NA
CDR3 DNA: TGTGCCAGCAGTTACACCCGACACCCCACAGATACGCAGTATTTT
CDR3 protein: CASSYTRHPTDTQYF

clone size: NA
J gene: TRBJ2-3
V gene: TRBV30
D gene: NA
CDR3 DNA: TGTGCCTGGACGGGACTTAGCACAGATACGCAGTATTTT
CDR3 protein: CAWTGLSTDTQYF

clone size: NA
J gene: TRBJ2-1
V gene: TRBV7-3
D gene: TRBD1
CDR3 DNA: TGTGCCAGCAGCTTAAGTAGGGACAGCAATGAGCAGTTCTTC
CDR3 protein: CASSLSRDSNEQFF

clone size: few
J gene: TRBJ2-7
V gene: TRBV27
D gene: TRBD1
CDR3 DNA: TGTGCCAGCAGCCACCCGGGACAGGGCTCCTACGAGCAGTACTTC
CDR3 protein: CASSHPGQGSYEQYF

clone size: NA
J gene: TRBJ1-3
V gene: TRBV7-2
D gene: TRBD1
CDR3 DNA: TGTGCCAGCAGCCTAGGGACAGGGGCTGGAAACACCATATATTTT
CDR3 protein: CASSLGTGAGNTIYF

clone size: once
J gene: TRBJ2-1
V gene: TRBV12-3/TRBV12-4
D gene: NA
CDR3 DNA: TGTGCCAGCAGTTTAGGCGGATGGAATGAGCAGTTCTTC
CDR3 protein: CASSLGGWNEQFF

clone size: NA
J gene: TRBJ2-1
V gene: TRBV19
D gene: TRBD1
CDR3 DNA: TGTGCCAGTAGCCGGACAGGGAGCTCCTACAATGAGCAGTTCTTC
CDR3 protein: CASSRTGSSYNEQFF

clone size: NA
J gene: TRBJ2-7
V gene: TRBV27
D gene: TRBD1
CDR3 DNA: TGTGCCAGCAGTGGACAGGGTTTATACGAGCAGTACTTC
CDR3 protein: CASSGQGLYEQYF

clone size: few
J gene: TRBJ2-7
V gene: TRBV2
D gene: NA
CDR3 DNA: TGTGCCAGCAGTGACTTTAGCGACGAGCAGTACTTC
CDR3 protein: CASSDFSDEQYF

clone size: NA
J gene: TRBJ1-2
V gene: TRBV13
D gene: TRBD1
CDR3 DNA: TGTGCCAGCAGCTGGGAAGGACAGGGAATCGAAACATTC
CDR3 protein: CASSWEGQGIETF

clone size: once
J gene: TRBJ1-2
V gene: TRBV27
D gene: TRBD1
CDR3 DNA: TGTGCCAGCAGCCGGACAGGGGGCCTATATGGCTACACCTTC
CDR3 protein: CASSRTGGLYGYTF

clone size: once
J gene: TRBJ1-5
V gene: TRBV6-5
D gene: TRBD1
CDR3 DNA: TGTGCCAGCAATACCGGGACAGGGGCTCAGCCCCAGCATTTT
CDR3 protein: CASNTGTGAQPQHF

clone size: NA
J gene: TRBJ1-1
V gene: TRBV13
D gene: TRBD1
CDR3 DNA: TGTGCCAGCAGCTTTCCAGGGGGAAACACTGAAGCTTTCTTT
CDR3 protein: CASSFPGGNTEAFF

clone size: NA
J gene: TRBJ1-1
V gene: TRBV5-6
D gene: NA
CDR3 DNA: TGTGCCAGCAGCTTGGAGGAGTCTCGGCAGAAAAACACTGAAGCTTTCTTT
CDR3 protein: CASSLEESRQKNTEAFF

clone size: NA
J gene: TRBJ2-3
V gene: TRBV5-1
D gene: TRBD2
CDR3 DNA: TGCGCCAGCAGCTTACCCTCGTCTAGCGGGGGGAGGGATACGCAGTATTTT
CDR3 protein: CASSLPSSSGGRDTQYF

clone size: NA
J gene: TRBJ2-7
V gene: TRBV4-1
D gene: TRBD1
CDR3 DNA: TGCGCCAGCAGCCAGGGACAGGGGAGTGAGCAGTACTTC
CDR3 protein: CASSQGQGSEQYF

clone size: NA
J gene: TRBJ2-3
V gene: TRBV7-7
D gene: NA
CDR3 DNA: TGTGCCAGCAGCTTAAACGCGGGGGATACGCAGTATTTT
CDR3 protein: CASSLNAGDTQYF

clone size: once
J gene: TRBJ1-5
V gene: TRBV2
D gene: NA
CDR3 DNA: TGTGCCAGCAGTGCGCGGGGGGCGCGTTGGCAGCCCCAGCATTTT
CDR3 protein: CASSARGARWQPQHF

clone size: few
J gene: TRBJ2-1
V gene: TRBV10-2
D gene: NA
CDR3 DNA: TGCGCCAGCAGTGGGCTAGCTGAGCAGTTCTTC
CDR3 protein: CASSGLAEQFF

clone size: NA
J gene: TRBJ2-3
V gene: TRBV24-1
D gene: TRBD1
CDR3 DNA: TGTGCCACCAGTGAGCGGACAGGGGAGGGCACAGATACGCAGTATTTT
CDR3 protein: CATSERTGEGTDTQYF

clone size: NA
J gene: TRBJ2-7
V gene: TRBV24-1
D gene: NA
CDR3 DNA: TGTGCCACCAGTGAGTCCGGCAGGGCCGACGAGCAGTACTTC
CDR3 protein: CATSESGRADEQYF

clone size: NA
J gene: TRBJ2-1
V gene: TRBV3-1/TRBV3-2
D gene: NA
CDR3 DNA: TGTGCCAGCAGCCTGACTCGGTCCTCCTACAATGAGCAGTTCTTC
CDR3 protein: CASSLTRSSYNEQFF

clone size: NA
J gene: TRBJ2-1
V gene: TRBV6-6
D gene: NA
CDR3 DNA: TGTGCCAGCAGTCGACGGGACAAAATTAGGGTGTATGAGCAGTTCTTC
CDR3 protein: CASSRRDKIRVYEQFF

clone size: NA
J gene: TRBJ2-2
V gene: TRBV11-1
D gene: TRBD1
CDR3 DNA: TGTGCCAGCAGCTCCGGGACAGCATACACCGGGGAGCTGTTTTTT
CDR3 protein: CASSSGTAYTGELFF

clone size: few
J gene: TRBJ2-5
V gene: TRBV4-1
D gene: NA
CDR3 DNA: TGCGCCAGCAGCCAAAGAGGTGGCGGGATTCAAGAGACCCAGTACTTC
CDR3 protein: CASSQRGGGIQETQYF

clone size: NA
J gene: TRBJ2-2
V gene: TRBV30
D gene: NA
CDR3 DNA: TGTGCCTGGAGTCTGCGGAACACCGGGGAGCTGTTTTTT
CDR3 protein: CAWSLRNTGELFF

clone size: NA
J gene: TRBJ1-3
V gene: TRBV15
D gene: NA
CDR3 DNA: TGTGCCACCAGCAGAGATTCCGGTGAAGGAAACACCATATATTTT
CDR3 protein: CATSRDSGEGNTIYF

clone size: NA
J gene: TRBJ2-1
V gene: TRBV3-1/TRBV3-2
D gene: TRBD2
CDR3 DNA: TGTGCCAGCAGCCAAGCGGGACTAGCGAATGAGCAGTTCTTC
CDR3 protein: CASSQAGLANEQFF

clone size: NA
J gene: TRBJ2-3
V gene: TRBV7-6
D gene: TRBD2
CDR3 DNA: TGTGCCAGCAGCTTTAATAGCGGGGGCCCACGTGGTACGCAGTATTTT
CDR3 protein: CASSFNSGGPRGTQYF